The next 2 T cell receptor beta chains were all read from a single sample in a study of T cell changes during pregnancy in multiple sclerosis. Method: immunoSEQ multiplex PCR; TCRdb's copy keeps in-frame clones and lacks some. The sample consists of about 32,000 clones, 91% of them appearing once. This specimen consisted of CD8+ T cells from peripheral blood mononuclear cells, obtained in the second trimester of pregnancy. The receptors were sampled from a female donor in good health, enrolled as a control in a pregnancy study.

The chain combines TRBV4-2 with TRBJ1-6, with a tentative D call TRBD1 (5 bases). The CDR3 contains 16 residues. V was trimmed by 1 base and J by 6 bases, leaving 13 bases between them. In germline, CDR1 is LGHNA, CDR2 YNFKEQ. The CDR3 protein is CASSQVVEGANSPLHF. The CDR3 DNA follows: TGTGCCAGCAGCCAAGTAGTGGAAGGGGCTAATTCACCCCTCCACTTT.

The chain recombines TRBV6-6 with TRBJ2-7; TRBD1 aligns across 7 bases. Trimming at V came to 4 bases and at J to 6 bases, leaving 3 bases not matched to a gene. Per the germline V gene, CDR1 is MNHNY and CDR2 is SVGAGI (reference sequence). The CDR3 sequence is 12 residues long. The CDR3 region is CASSSDRAEQYF. In nucleotides, the CDR3 is TGTGCCAGCAGTTCCGACAGGGCCGAGCAGTACTTC.